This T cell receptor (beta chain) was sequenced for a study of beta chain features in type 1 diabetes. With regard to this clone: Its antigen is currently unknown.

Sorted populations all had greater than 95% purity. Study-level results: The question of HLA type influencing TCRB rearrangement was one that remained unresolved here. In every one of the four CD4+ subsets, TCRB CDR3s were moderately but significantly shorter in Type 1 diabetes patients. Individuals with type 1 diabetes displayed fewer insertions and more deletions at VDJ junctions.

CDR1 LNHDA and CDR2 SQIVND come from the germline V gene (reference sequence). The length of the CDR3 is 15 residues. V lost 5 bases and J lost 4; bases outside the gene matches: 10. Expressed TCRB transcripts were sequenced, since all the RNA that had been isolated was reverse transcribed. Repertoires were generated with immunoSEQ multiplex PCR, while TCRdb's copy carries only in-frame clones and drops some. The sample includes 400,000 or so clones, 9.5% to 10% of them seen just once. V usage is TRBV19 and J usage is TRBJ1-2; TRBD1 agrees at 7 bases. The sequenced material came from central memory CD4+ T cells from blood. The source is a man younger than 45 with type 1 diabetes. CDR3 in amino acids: CASSSPGQTIYGYTF. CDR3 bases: TGTGCCAGTAGTTCACCGGGACAGACGATCTATGGCTACACCTTC.